At least ten counts were recorded for the clone carrying this TCR beta chain. What it binds is not known. Trimming at V came to 2 bases and at J to 6 bases, leaving 6 bases not matched to a gene. The CDR3 is made up of 14 amino acids. CDR1 and CDR2 from the germline V gene are SGHTA and FQGNSA. This sample was taken from a study of neurological immune-mediated disorders. General study points: Levels of TCR clonal expansion peaked in HTLV-1-associated myelopathy and reached their lowest in multiple sclerosis, under those of healthy controls. Expanded clones shared no CDR3 amino acid sequences across subjects, suggesting private repertoires in all groups.

Time point in this sample: longitudinal time-point 1 (baseline). Unsorted libraries were generated from 2 million PBMCs. These cells had been stored in RNAlater at -80 C. It was by 5'RACE with 10-nucleotide random UMIs that the cDNA was made. TCRdb reprocessed the 5' RACE reads via MiXCR and lists one record per CDR3 protein. The repertoire includes roughly 75,000 distinct CDR3 sequences, around 13% of them detected once, and under 5.5% sits in the top ten. This sequence joins TRBV7-2 and TRBJ1-1, with TRBD1 matching over 7 bases. This sequence was found in a female donor with HTLV-1-associated myelopathy (HAM/TSP). Sequencing was done on a sample of PBMCs. CDR3 coding DNA: TGTGCCAGCAGCTTACGACAGGGAAGGGCTGAAGCTTTCTTT. Translated, it gives CASSLRQGRAEAFF.